This T cell receptor beta chain was profiled in a study of blood T cell repertoires in COVID-19. Study details: The United States, Italy and Spain were the sources of the acute and convalescent COVID-19 samples.

Using immunoSEQ multiplex PCR, the repertoire was profiled, and TCRdb retains in-frame clones only, with some absent. The table lists roughly 440,000 clones, 70% to 90% of them singletons. The CDR3 contains 17 residues. In germline, CDR1 is LGHNA, CDR2 YNFKEQ. V shed 0 bases and J shed 4 bases, with 18 bases lying between them. This receptor was identified in a woman aged 45-59 years with COVID-19, enrolled during active disease. The rearrangement links TRBV4-2 to TRBJ1-2, with D perhaps TRBD1 (5 bases). Sequenced sample: peripheral blood. The CDR3 sequence is CASSQDEGGARGYGYTF. The CDR3 DNA sequence: TGTGCCAGCAGCCAAGATGAGGGAGGGGCACGAGGCTATGGCTACACCTTC.